This T cell receptor beta chain was profiled in a study of T cells after posttransplantation cyclophosphamide. This clone was counted ten times or more. Germline CDR1 and CDR2: SGHTA and FQGNSA. The CDR3 sequence is 14 residues long. V was cut by 6 bases and J by 4 bases, with 15 bases left in between. A marrow graft followed busulfan-fludarabine conditioning, with cyclophosphamide on days +3 and +4. Sequencing used immunoSEQ multiplex PCR; TCRdb keeps in-frame clones, though not all of them. Altogether about 7,900 clones were found in the sample, and no singletons occur. The chain is built from TRBV7-2 and TRBJ1-1; D gene ambiguous. This receptor was identified in a male patient in his thirties who received an allogeneic stem cell transplant from an unrelated donor, was CMV-positive, and had acute and chronic GVHD. Some T cells may be supplied by the graft donor. The sample here was PBMCs, taken after an allogeneic stem cell transplant with post-transplant cyclophosphamide. CDR3 bases: TGTGCCAGCAGTTCCAAGGCGGAGAGCACTGAAGCTTTCTTT. The encoded protein is CASSSKAESTEAFF.